This TCR beta chain was obtained from a study of blood T cell repertoires in COVID-19. Overall study context: Samples came from the United States, Italy and Spain, spanning acute and convalescent COVID-19. Sources were T cells, B-cell-depleted T cells, or PBMCs; the material itself was cDNA or gDNA.

Germline assignment: CDR1 SGHVS and CDR2 FNYEAQ. This CDR3 is 14 amino acids long. V was shortened by 5 bases and J by 6 bases, with 14 bases between the two germline ends. Per the authors' pipeline: Reference gene primer amplification yielded estimated nucleated cell counts. Profiled with immunoSEQ multiplex PCR; TCRdb holds only in-frame clones, not every one. From that table come the V and J calls and clone size; the DNA was used to work out D and trimming. The sample contains 150,000 or so clones, approximately 90% of which appear only once. This chain joins TRBV7-6 and TRBJ2-1, with TRBD2 as a possible D gene (6 bases). The sequence was collected from a young man with acute or convalescent COVID-19. What was sequenced was peripheral blood. For the CDR3, the DNA is TGTGCCAGCAGCCTACAGTTCGGGGGCAATGAGCAGTTCTTC. Translation gives CASSLQFGGNEQFF.